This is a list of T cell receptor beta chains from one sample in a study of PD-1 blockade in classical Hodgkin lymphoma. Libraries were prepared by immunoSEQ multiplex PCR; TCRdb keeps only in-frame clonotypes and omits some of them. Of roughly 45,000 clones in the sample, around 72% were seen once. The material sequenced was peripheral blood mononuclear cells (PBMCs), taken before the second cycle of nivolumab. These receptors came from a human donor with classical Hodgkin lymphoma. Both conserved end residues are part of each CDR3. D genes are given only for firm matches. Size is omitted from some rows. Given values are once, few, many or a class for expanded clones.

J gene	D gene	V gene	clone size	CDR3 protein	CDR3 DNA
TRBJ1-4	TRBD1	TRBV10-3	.	CAISDPGQMKDPGNEKLFF	TGTGCCATCAGCGATCCGGGACAGATGAAAGATCCTGGTAATGAAAAACTGTTTTTT
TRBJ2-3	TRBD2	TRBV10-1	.	CASSESSGGDDTQYF	TGCGCCAGCAGTGAGTCTAGCGGGGGTGATGATACGCAGTATTTT
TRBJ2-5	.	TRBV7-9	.	CASSPPGVEVQETQYF	TGTGCCAGCAGCCCCCCGGGGGTGGAGGTACAAGAGACCCAGTACTTC
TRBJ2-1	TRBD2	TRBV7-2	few	CASSFAGGFSEQFF	TGTGCCAGCAGCTTCGCGGGAGGTTTCAGTGAGCAGTTCTTC
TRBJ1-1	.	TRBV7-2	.	CASSLGMVSTEAFF	TGTGCCAGCAGCTTAGGGATGGTGAGCACTGAAGCTTTCTTT
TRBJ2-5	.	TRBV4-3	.	CASSQWSVQETQYF	TGCGCCAGCAGCCAATGGTCGGTCCAAGAGACCCAGTACTTC
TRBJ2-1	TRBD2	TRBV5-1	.	CASSPTYSGSSYNEQFF	TGCGCCAGCAGCCCGACCTATAGCGGGAGCTCCTACAATGAGCAGTTCTTC
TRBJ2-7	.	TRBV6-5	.	CASRRGGEQYF	TGTGCCAGCCGAAGAGGAGGCGAGCAGTACTTC
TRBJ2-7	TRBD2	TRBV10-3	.	CAITIGLAGDEQYF	TGTGCCATCACTATAGGACTAGCGGGAGACGAGCAGTACTTC
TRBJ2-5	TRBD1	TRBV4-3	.	CASSQGGGPEPQYF	TGCGCCAGCAGCCAAGGAGGGGGCCCCGAGCCCCAGTACTTC
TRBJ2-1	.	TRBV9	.	CASSALMPGNEQFF	TGTGCCAGCAGCGCCCTAATGCCAGGGAATGAGCAGTTCTTC
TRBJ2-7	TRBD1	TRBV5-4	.	CASSATGAGYEQYF	TGTGCCAGCAGCGCGACAGGGGCCGGCTACGAGCAGTACTTC
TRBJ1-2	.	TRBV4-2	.	CASSQDVDRENGYTF	TGTGCCAGCAGCCAAGACGTGGACCGGGAGAATGGCTACACCTTC
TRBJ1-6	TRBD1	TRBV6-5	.	CASSYPGGESPLHF	TGTGCCAGCAGTTACCCAGGGGGCGAATCACCCCTCCACTTT
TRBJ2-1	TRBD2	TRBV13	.	CASSLAPPLAGGYNEQFF	TGTGCCAGCAGCTTAGCCCCCCCACTAGCGGGAGGATACAATGAGCAGTTCTTC
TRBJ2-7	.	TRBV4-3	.	CASSQGGGGHEQYF	TGCGCCAGCAGCCAAGGGGGAGGAGGTCACGAGCAGTACTTC
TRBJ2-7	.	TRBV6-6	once	CASRGDNREVYF	TGTGCCAGCAGAGGGGACAACAGGGAGGTTTACTTC
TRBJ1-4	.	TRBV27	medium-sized	CASRWGRANEKLFF	TGTGCCAGCAGGTGGGGTAGGGCTAATGAAAAACTGTTTTTT
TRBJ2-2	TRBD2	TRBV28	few	CASSLVIAGVGELFF	TGTGCCAGCAGTTTAGTAATAGCGGGAGTCGGGGAGCTGTTTTTT
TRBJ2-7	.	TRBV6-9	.	CASRAGYEQYF	TGTGCCAGCAGGGCTGGTTACGAGCAGTACTTC
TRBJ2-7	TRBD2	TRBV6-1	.	CASQLSGGAWEQYF	TGTGCCAGCCAACTTAGCGGGGGGGCGTGGGAGCAGTACTTC
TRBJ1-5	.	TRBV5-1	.	CASSPILRYSNQPQHF	TGCGCCAGCAGCCCAATTCTCAGGTATAGCAATCAGCCCCAGCATTTT
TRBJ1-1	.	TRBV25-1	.	CASSEYTDYTEAFF	TGTGCCAGCAGTGAATACACTGATTACACTGAAGCTTTCTTT
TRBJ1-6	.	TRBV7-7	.	CASSLSGTPGSPLHF	TGTGCCAGCAGCTTGTCCGGGACTCCGGGTTCACCCCTCCACTTT
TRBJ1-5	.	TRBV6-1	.	CASSEAQPQHF	TGTGCCAGCAGTGAGGCCCAGCCCCAGCATTTT
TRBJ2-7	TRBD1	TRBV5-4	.	CASSLGTGFYEQYF	TGTGCCAGCAGCTTAGGGACAGGGTTCTACGAGCAGTACTTC
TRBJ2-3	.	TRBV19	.	CASRGLGPVTQYF	TGTGCCAGTAGAGGTTTGGGCCCCGTGACGCAGTATTTT
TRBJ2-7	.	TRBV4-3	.	CASSQALTYEQYF	TGCGCCAGCAGCCAAGCACTAACCTACGAGCAGTACTTC
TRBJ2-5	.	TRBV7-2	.	CASSLPRDFSTSRETQYF	TGTGCCAGCAGCTTACCTCGGGACTTTTCAACCTCGAGGGAGACCCAGTACTTC
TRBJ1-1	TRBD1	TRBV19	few	CASSIAGQGAEAFF	TGTGCCAGTAGTATAGCAGGACAGGGGGCTGAAGCTTTCTTT
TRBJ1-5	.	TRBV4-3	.	CASSQDRAGGGQPQHF	TGCGCCAGCAGCCAAGATAGGGCTGGGGGGGGTCAGCCCCAGCATTTT
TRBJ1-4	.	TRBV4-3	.	CASSQDGGGYEKLFF	TGCGCCAGCAGCCAAGATGGGGGGGGGTATGAAAAACTGTTTTTT
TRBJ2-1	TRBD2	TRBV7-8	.	CASSSLAGGLRNEQFF	TGTGCCAGCAGCTCCTTAGCGGGGGGGCTAAGAAATGAGCAGTTCTTC
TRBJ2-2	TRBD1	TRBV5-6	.	CASIQLGTGETGELFF	TGTGCCAGCATCCAACTAGGGACAGGAGAAACCGGGGAGCTGTTTTTT
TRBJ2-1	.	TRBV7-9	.	CASSLPETGRVDEQFF	TGTGCCAGCAGCTTACCCGAGACAGGGAGGGTCGATGAGCAGTTCTTC
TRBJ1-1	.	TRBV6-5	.	CASSYSTAGIGEAFF	TGTGCCAGCAGTTACTCGACAGCAGGGATCGGTGAAGCTTTCTTT
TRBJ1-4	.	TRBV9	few	CASSVAGVEEKLFF	TGTGCCAGCAGCGTAGCCGGGGTTGAGGAAAAACTGTTTTTT
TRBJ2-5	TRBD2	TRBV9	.	CASSVSRTSGSERETQYF	TGTGCCAGCAGCGTAAGTAGGACTAGCGGGAGCGAACGGGAGACCCAGTACTTC
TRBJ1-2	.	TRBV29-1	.	CSVEGKHTGGYTF	TGCAGCGTTGAGGGAAAACACACCGGTGGCTACACCTTC
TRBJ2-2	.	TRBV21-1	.	CAPKGGGTGELFF	TGTGCCCCTAAGGGGGGTGGCACCGGGGAGCTGTTTTTT
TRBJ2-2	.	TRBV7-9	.	CASDGALEYTGELFF	TGTGCCAGCGACGGGGCCCTAGAGTACACCGGGGAGCTGTTTTTT
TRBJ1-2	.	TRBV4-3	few	CASSQDPEYRAYGYTF	TGCGCCAGCAGCCAAGATCCTGAGTATCGGGCCTATGGCTACACCTTC